Listed below are T cell receptor beta chains from one sample, sequenced in a study of control samples from healthy donors and cancer patients. Data came from immunoSEQ multiplex PCR; TCRdb stores just in-frame clones and leaves some out. The data show some 150,000 clones, with under 95% seen just once and approximately 14% held by the top ten. Sequenced material: blood. The receptors were sampled from a man aged 40-55 years in good health. Each CDR3 is given with its conserved first and last residue. The D gene is left open where the match is weak. Rows give clone size only sometimes, using once, few, many, or a class for an expanded clone.

TRBD2	TRBJ2-7	TRBV10-2	.	TGCGCCAGCAGAGGGACGCAGGGACTAGCGGGTAGCTACGAGCAGTACTTC	CASRGTQGLAGSYEQYF
.	TRBJ1-2	TRBV7-2	.	TGTGCCAGCAGCCCCTCCGTCCAGGGGAGAGGCTACACCTTC	CASSPSVQGRGYTF
.	TRBJ1-4	TRBV29-1	.	TGCAGCGTTGGGAACATATATCCTACTAATGAAAAACTGTTTTTT	CSVGNIYPTNEKLFF
.	TRBJ2-7	TRBV12-3/TRBV12-4	.	TGTGCCAGCAGTTCCGGGACCTCCTACGAGCAGTACTTC	CASSSGTSYEQYF
TRBD2	TRBJ2-1	TRBV27	.	TGTGCCAGCAGTCAAGGACTAGCGGGAGCGGGTGAGCAGTTCTTC	CASSQGLAGAGEQFF
.	TRBJ2-5	TRBV15	.	TGTGCCACCACCCTCAGGAGGAGGGGGCGACAAGAGACCCAGTACTTC	CATTLRRRGRQETQYF
TRBD2	TRBJ2-3	TRBV3-1/TRBV3-2	.	TGTGCCAGCAGCCAAGACCTAGCGGGGGGAATGACAGATACGCAGTATTTT	CASSQDLAGGMTDTQYF
.	TRBJ2-7	TRBV9	.	TGTGCCAGCAGCCCACGGTACGGGGCAGCCTACGAGCAGTACTTC	CASSPRYGAAYEQYF
TRBD2	TRBJ2-3	TRBV30	.	TGTGCCTGGGGACTAGCGGGAGTGGGCACGCAGTATTTT	CAWGLAGVGTQYF
.	TRBJ1-1	TRBV27	.	TGTGCCAGCAGTTTATCCCCTCGCACTAGAAGGACTGAAGCTTTCTTT	CASSLSPRTRRTEAFF
.	TRBJ1-2	TRBV19	.	TGTGCCAGTAGTATTTTGACGGGAAGTTATGGCTACACCTTC	CASSILTGSYGYTF
.	TRBJ1-6	TRBV6-4	.	TGTGCCAGCAGTGTTAGCAGCTCCTATAATTCACCCCTCCACTTT	CASSVSSSYNSPLHF
TRBD1	TRBJ2-6	TRBV6-1	few	TGTGCCAGCAGTGAGCCGACAGGGTGGAGCTCTGGGGCCAACGTCCTGACTTTC	CASSEPTGWSSGANVLTF
TRBD2	TRBJ2-7	TRBV6-1	once	TGTGCCAGCAGTGAATTTATAGCGGGTTACTACGAGCAGTACTTC	CASSEFIAGYYEQYF
TRBD1	TRBJ1-1	TRBV27	.	TGTGCCAGCAGTCCAGCCAGGGGGGCGAACACTGAAGCTTTCTTT	CASSPARGANTEAFF
.	TRBJ1-4	TRBV5-1	.	TGCGCCAGCAGCTTGAGGGGGGATAATGAAAAACTGTTTTTT	CASSLRGDNEKLFF
TRBD1	TRBJ1-4	TRBV5-1	.	TGCGCCAGCAGCCCGGGACAGGTTAATGAAAAACTGTTTTTT	CASSPGQVNEKLFF
.	TRBJ1-1	TRBV3-1/TRBV3-2	.	TGTGCCAGCAGCCAAGATCCACAGAACACTGAAGCTTTCTTT	CASSQDPQNTEAFF
.	TRBJ2-7	TRBV7-6	.	TGTGCCAGCAGCTTAAGTTCCTTAGGCGTCTCCTACGAGCAGTACTTC	CASSLSSLGVSYEQYF
.	TRBJ1-1	TRBV24-1	once	TGTGCCACCAGTGATTTGGGGGAGACTGAAGCTTTCTTT	CATSDLGETEAFF
TRBD2	TRBJ2-3	TRBV9	.	TGTGCCAGCAGTTCACTAGCGGGAGCTACAGATACGCAGTATTTT	CASSSLAGATDTQYF
.	TRBJ2-1	TRBV7-6	.	TGTGCCAGCAGCAAGTCGACAGGTGGTTCCTACAATGAGCAGTTCTTC	CASSKSTGGSYNEQFF
TRBD1	TRBJ1-5	TRBV6-5	.	TGTGCCAGCAATCATGGACAGGGAAATCAGCCCCAGCATTTT	CASNHGQGNQPQHF
.	TRBJ2-3	TRBV3-1/TRBV3-2	once	TGTGCCAGCAGTCTAGGGCGGGGCCTGGATACGCAGTATTTT	CASSLGRGLDTQYF
.	TRBJ1-5	TRBV28	.	TGTGCCAGCAGTTTTCCGCGATTCGGCCATCAGCCCCAGCATTTT	CASSFPRFGHQPQHF
.	TRBJ1-4	TRBV6-6	.	TGTGCCAGCACACTCAGTGGGCCAACTAATGAAAAACTGTTTTTT	CASTLSGPTNEKLFF
TRBD1	TRBJ1-5	TRBV5-6	.	TGTGCCAGCAGCTTGGGACAGGGGTACAATCAGCCCCAGCATTTT	CASSLGQGYNQPQHF
.	TRBJ2-5	TRBV5-4	.	TGTGCCAGCAGCTTGATCGGGGTAGAGACCCAGTACTTC	CASSLIGVETQYF
.	TRBJ2-3	TRBV27	.	TGTGCCAGCACCCCTCGCGGAGGGAACACAGATACGCAGTATTTT	CASTPRGGNTDTQYF
TRBD1	TRBJ2-3	TRBV4-3	.	TGCGCCAGCAGCCAAGATAGGGCGGGGACAGGGGGTCTGTGGGATACGCAGTATTTT	CASSQDRAGTGGLWDTQYF
.	TRBJ2-7	TRBV12-3/TRBV12-4	many	TGTGCCAGCAGTTTAGGGGGAACCCACGAGCAGTACTTC	CASSLGGTHEQYF
.	TRBJ2-3	TRBV4-2	.	TGTGCCAGCAGCGACCCAATGGCGGGCACAGATACGCAGTATTTT	CASSDPMAGTDTQYF